The T cell receptor beta chain described here comes from a study of blood T cell repertoires in COVID-19. Study context: Acute and convalescent COVID-19 samples came from the United States, Italy and Spain. T cells, B-cell-depleted T cells, or PBMCs provided the cDNA or gDNA that served as material.

In the original workflow: From reference gene primer amplification, estimates of nucleated cell counts were derived. Sequenced by immunoSEQ multiplex PCR; TCRdb stores in-frame clones only, minus some. That table is the source of V, J and clone size, and D and trimming were worked out from the DNA. This table has approximately 280,000 clones, 85% appearing once. The cohort comprised adults aged about 18 to 100 years residing in approximately 25 US areas. Per the germline V gene, CDR1 is SGHTA and CDR2 is FQGNSA. V was cut by 5 bases and J by 0 bases, with 11 bases left in between. CDR3 length: 15 residues.

V is TRBV7-2 and J is TRBJ1-5; maybe TRBD1 (6 bases). The sample comprised PBMCs or T cells enriched from blood (not recorded which). The receptor's source is a woman in her 50s who had recovered from COVID-19. The CDR3 spells CASSDRTGSNQPQHF. The CDR3 DNA reads TGTGCCAGCAGCGACAGGACTGGTAGCAATCAGCCCCAGCATTTT.